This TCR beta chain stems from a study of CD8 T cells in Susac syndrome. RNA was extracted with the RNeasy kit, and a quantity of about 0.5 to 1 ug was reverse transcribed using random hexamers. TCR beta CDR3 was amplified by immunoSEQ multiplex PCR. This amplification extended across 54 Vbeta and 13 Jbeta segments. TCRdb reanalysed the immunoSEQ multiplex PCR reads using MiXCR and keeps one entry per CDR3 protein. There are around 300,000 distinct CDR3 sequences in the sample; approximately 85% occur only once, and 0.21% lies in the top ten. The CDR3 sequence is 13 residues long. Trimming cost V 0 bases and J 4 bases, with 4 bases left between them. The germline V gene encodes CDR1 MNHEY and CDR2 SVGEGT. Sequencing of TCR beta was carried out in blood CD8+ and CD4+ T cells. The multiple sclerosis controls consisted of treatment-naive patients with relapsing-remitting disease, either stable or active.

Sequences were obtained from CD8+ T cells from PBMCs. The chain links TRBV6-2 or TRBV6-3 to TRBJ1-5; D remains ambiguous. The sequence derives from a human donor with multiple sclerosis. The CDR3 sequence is CASSYSWNQPQHF. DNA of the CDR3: TGTGCCAGCAGTTACTCGTGGAATCAGCCCCAGCATTTT.